This T cell receptor (beta chain) was found in a study of T cell changes during pregnancy in multiple sclerosis. Germline lookup yields CDR1 SEHNR and CDR2 FQNEAQ (reference sequence). The ends lost 5 bases at V and 4 bases at J; junction bases unmatched: 6. CDR3 length: 16 amino acids. Assay: immunoSEQ multiplex PCR; the TCRdb copy retains only in-frame clones and omits some. The sample consists of about 93,000 clones, 85% to 95% of them appearing once. This TCR derives from a female donor with multiple sclerosis, enrolled in a pregnancy study. The chain recombines TRBV7-9 with TRBJ2-5; 14 bases map to TRBD2. The starting material was peripheral blood, obtained after pregnancy. The CDR3 DNA reads TGTGCCAGCAGCCACGGGACTAGCGGGAGTAGAGAGACCCAGTACTTC. As protein: CASSHGTSGSRETQYF.